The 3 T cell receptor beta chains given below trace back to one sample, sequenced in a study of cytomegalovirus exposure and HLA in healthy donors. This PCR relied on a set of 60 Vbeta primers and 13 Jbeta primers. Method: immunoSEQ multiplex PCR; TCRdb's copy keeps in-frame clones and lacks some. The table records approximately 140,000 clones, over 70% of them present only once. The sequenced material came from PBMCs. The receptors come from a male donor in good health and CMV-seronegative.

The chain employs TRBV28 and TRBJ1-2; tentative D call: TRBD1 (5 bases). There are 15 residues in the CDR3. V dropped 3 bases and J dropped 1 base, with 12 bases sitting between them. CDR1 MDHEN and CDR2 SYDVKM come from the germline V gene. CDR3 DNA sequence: TGTGCCAGCAGTTTGATTCAGGGAAATAACTATGGCTACACCTTC. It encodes CASSLIQGNNYGYTF.

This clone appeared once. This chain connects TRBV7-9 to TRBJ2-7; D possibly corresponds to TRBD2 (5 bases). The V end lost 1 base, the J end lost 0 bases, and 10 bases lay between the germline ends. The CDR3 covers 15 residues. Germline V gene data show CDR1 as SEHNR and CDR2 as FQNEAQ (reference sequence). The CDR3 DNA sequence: TGTGCCAGCAGCTTAGGGGCAGCGGTCTCCTACGAGCAGTACTTC. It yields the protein CASSLGAAVSYEQYF.

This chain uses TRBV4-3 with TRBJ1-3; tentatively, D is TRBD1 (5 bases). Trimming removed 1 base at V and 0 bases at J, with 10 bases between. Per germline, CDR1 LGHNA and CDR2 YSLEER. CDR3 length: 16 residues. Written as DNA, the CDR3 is TGCGCCAGCAGCCAAGGAAAGGGGATCTCTGGAAACACCATATATTTT. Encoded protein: CASSQGKGISGNTIYF.